The source of this T cell receptor (beta chain) is a study of T cells in localized non-small cell lung cancer (dated by TCRdb to about 2020). Background on the whole study: Comparing tumors with uninvolved tumor-adjacent lungs, the study looked at the T cell repertoires of around 250 patients with early-stage NSCLC. All 240 or so NSCLC patients in the cohort were treatment-naive and had localized lung tumors that were resected. NSCLC patients had a mean age of approximately 66 years, and 129 were male and around 110 female. The research as a whole found: The highest T cell clonality was observed in uninvolved tumor-adjacent lung, where clonality exceeded that of tumor, suggesting that antigenic responses were more focused in uninvolved tumor-adjacent lung. Because the study design was exploratory, TCR variables were selected using unadjusted p-values without false-discovery rate correction. Higher T cell density in blood was associated with longer overall survival, whereas higher clonality in adjacent lung was associated with shorter survival. Because multi-region sequencing of the tumors was not done, intratumor heterogeneity could not be ruled out. A median of 57 of the top 100 tumor clones turned up in the paired uninvolved adjacent lung, and roughly 30 of those clones also ranked among the top 100 of that same adjacent lung.

At diagnosis, tumor, uninvolved tumor-adjacent lung and peripheral blood were collected and then preserved as a mix of FFPE and fresh-frozen material. The CDR3 numbers 15 residues from cysteine through phenylalanine. The entry retains the CDR3 DNA only, 45 bases that are in frame from base 1. In the germline V gene, CDR1 corresponds to SGHNT and CDR2 to YENEEA. V was cut back by 6 bases and J by 3 bases, leaving a gap of 17 bases between them. As concerns this clone: Its antigen is not yet known. The record has no base qualities; no much larger clone is one base away.

The immunoSEQ Assay was used to sequence TCR beta CDR3 regions from DNA. For the original study's pipeline: T cell density was computed as TCR beta template counts normalized to usable DNA estimated by amplifying housekeeping genes. Using the preseqR package, richness was estimated by extrapolating to 120,000 templates for tissue samples and 400,000 templates for PBMC samples. Clonality was taken to be one minus Pielou's evenness. Tissue-enriched TCRs were identified through differential abundance testing performed on productive amino-acid clonotypes, with a minimum total count of 5 and an alpha of 0.1. The Jaccard Index and the Morisita Overlap Index were used to quantify repertoire overlap between compartments. TCR beta CDR3s were clustered by GLIPH together with public tetramer-defined viral CDR3s, and at least three viral sequences plus V-gene enrichment were required for viral motifs. TCRdb retrieved this table from immuneACCESS and kept in-frame rearrangements only. Not all clones are present; in checked studies, unresolved V genes account for under half, and no reason is known for the remainder. The V and J calls and the clone size are those of that table, but D and trimming were determined from the DNA. Here the sample has over 5,500 clones; around 23% occur a single time. Jointly, the top ten make up 3.6% of the sample.

The source of this sequence is a man aged 35-75 years with stage III squamous cell lung carcinoma. The input for sequencing was lung tumor tissue, taken before any cancer treatment. The chain couples TRBV11-3 to TRBJ1-2, with the D gene too uncertain to name. In nucleotides, the sequence is TGTGCCAGCAGATTTACAGCGAACACCGACTATGGCTACACCTTC. Translated, it gives CASRFTANTDYGYTF.